The rows below give T cell receptor beta chains drawn from one sample of a study of blood T cell repertoires in COVID-19. Repertoires were generated with immunoSEQ multiplex PCR, while TCRdb's copy carries only in-frame clones and drops some. The sample lists about 160,000 clones; around 81% were seen once. The specimen was peripheral blood. Receptors originate from a man aged 55 to 70 with active or convalescent COVID-19. CDR3s include the opening cysteine and the closing phenylalanine or tryptophan. Fields, in order: D gene, V gene, CDR3 length, J gene, CDR3 DNA, CDR3 protein. D genes are given only for firm matches.

.,TRBV19,13,TRBJ1-5,TGTGCCAGTAGCAGGGCGAGCAATCAGCCCCAGCATTTT,CASSRASNQPQHF
TRBD2,TRBV5-1,15,TRBJ2-7,TGCGCCAGCAGCGGGACTAGCGGGAGTTCCTACGAGCAGTACTTC,CASSGTSGSSYEQYF
TRBD2,TRBV11-2,17,TRBJ2-3,TGTGCCAGCAGCCCCTACCTGACTAGCGGGGCCACAGATACGCAGTATTTT,CASSPYLTSGATDTQYF
TRBD1,TRBV11-2,15,TRBJ1-6,TGTGCCAGCAGACCTACCGGGACAGGGCACTCACCCCTCCACTTT,CASRPTGTGHSPLHF
.,TRBV6-5,14,TRBJ1-2,TGTGCCAGCAGTTCCGTCAATCCGGGGGGCGGCTACACCTTC,CASSSVNPGGGYTF
.,TRBV27,13,TRBJ2-7,TGTGCCAGCAGCCAAGACAGCGCCTACGAGCAGTACTTC,CASSQDSAYEQYF
TRBD1,TRBV6-6,14,TRBJ1-2,TGTGCCAGCAGTTTCACAGGGGGCGACTATGGCTACACCTTC,CASSFTGGDYGYTF
.,TRBV5-6,16,TRBJ2-2,TGTGCCAGCAGCGCCGCACCGCGAGTGAACACCGGGGAGCTGTTTTTT,CASSAAPRVNTGELFF
.,TRBV3-1/TRBV3-2,13,TRBJ1-2,TGTGCCAGCAGCCAACAGACAGGATGGGGCTACACCTTC,CASSQQTGWGYTF
TRBD2,TRBV7-2,18,TRBJ2-6,TGTGCCAGCAGCTTTACTAGCGGGTTGAGCTCTGGGGCCAACGTCCTGACTTTC,CASSFTSGLSSGANVLTF
TRBD1,TRBV6-5,15,TRBJ1-6,TGTGCCAGCAGTTACGGGACAGTTTATAATTCACCCCTCCACTTT,CASSYGTVYNSPLHF
.,TRBV7-3,15,TRBJ2-1,TGTGCCAGCAGCTTATCCGGGACAACCAACAATGAGCAGTTCTTC,CASSLSGTTNNEQFF
.,TRBV5-4,16,TRBJ1-1,TGTGCCAGCAGTTTGGGGTTGGGAGATGTGAACACTGAAGCTTTCTTT,CASSLGLGDVNTEAFF
.,TRBV5-3,18,TRBJ2-3,TGTGCCAGAAGCTGGAGGGGCTGCCCCCGGCCCCACACAGATACGCAGTATTTT,CARSWRGCPRPHTDTQYF
TRBD2,TRBV2,16,TRBJ2-1,TGTGCCAGCAGTAAATCGCTAGCGGGAGTTACGGATGAGCAGTTCTTC,CASSKSLAGVTDEQFF
TRBD2,TRBV6-6,16,TRBJ2-7,TGTGCCAGCAGTTACTCTAGGGGACTAGCGGGAGACGAGCAGTACTTC,CASSYSRGLAGDEQYF